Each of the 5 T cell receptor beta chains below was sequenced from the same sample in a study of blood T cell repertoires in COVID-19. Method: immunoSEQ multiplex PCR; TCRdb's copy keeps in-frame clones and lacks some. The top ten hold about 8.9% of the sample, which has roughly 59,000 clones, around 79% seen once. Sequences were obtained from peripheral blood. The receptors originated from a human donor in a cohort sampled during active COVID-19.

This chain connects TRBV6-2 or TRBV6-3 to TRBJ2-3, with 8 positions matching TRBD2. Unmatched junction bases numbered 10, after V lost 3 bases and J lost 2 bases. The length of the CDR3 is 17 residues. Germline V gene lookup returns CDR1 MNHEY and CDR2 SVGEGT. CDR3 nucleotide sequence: TGTGCCAGCAGTTATGGCCAGCGGGAGCGAGTCACAGATACGCAGTATTTT. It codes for CASSYGQRERVTDTQYF.

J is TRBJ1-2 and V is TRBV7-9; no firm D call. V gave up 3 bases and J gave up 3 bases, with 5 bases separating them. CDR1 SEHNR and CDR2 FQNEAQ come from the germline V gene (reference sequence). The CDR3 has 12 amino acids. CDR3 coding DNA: TGTGCCAGCAGCTTCGACTACTATGGCTACACCTTC. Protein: CASSFDYYGYTF.

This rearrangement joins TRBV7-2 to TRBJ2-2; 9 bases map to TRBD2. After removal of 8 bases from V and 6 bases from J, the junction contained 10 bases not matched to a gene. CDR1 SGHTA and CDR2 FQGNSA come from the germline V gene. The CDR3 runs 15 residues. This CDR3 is CASSNGLAGSGELFF. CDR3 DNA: TGTGCCAGCTCTAACGGGCTAGCGGGATCCGGGGAGCTGTTTTTT.

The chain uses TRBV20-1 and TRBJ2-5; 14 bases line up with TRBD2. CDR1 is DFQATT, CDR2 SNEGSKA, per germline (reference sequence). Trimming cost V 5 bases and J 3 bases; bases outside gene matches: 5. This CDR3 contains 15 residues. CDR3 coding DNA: TGCAGTGCTGGTGGGGGACTAGCGGGAGAAGAGACCCAGTACTTC. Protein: CSAGGGLAGEETQYF.

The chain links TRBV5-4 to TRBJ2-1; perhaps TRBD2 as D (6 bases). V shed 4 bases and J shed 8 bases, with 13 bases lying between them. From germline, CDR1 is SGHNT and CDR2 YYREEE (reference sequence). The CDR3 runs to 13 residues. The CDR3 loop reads CASSVLAPHEQFF. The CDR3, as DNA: TGTGCCAGCAGCGTACTAGCTCCACATGAGCAGTTCTTC.